The TCR beta chain described here comes from a study of CXCR3-negative and CXCR3-positive naive CD8 T cells. UMI-labeled 5' RACE yielded the TRB cDNA libraries. TCRdb derives one entry per CDR3 protein from the 5' RACE reads, leaving out DNA. In total, the table holds more than 65,000 distinct CDR3 sequences. Study results and limitations: Naive cells with CXCR3 showed TRB CDR3s that were more hydrophobic than those in CXCR3-negative naive cells. Memory cells showed distinct TRBV-TRBJ patterns, while the two naive subsets matched.

Concerning this clonotype: Its antigen is not identified.

The CDR3 extends over 14 amino acids. From germline, CDR1 is SQVTM and CDR2 ANQGSEA. The clonotype comes from a human donor in good health. Some clones in this sample may be carry-over from other donors' samples. The sample was naive CXCR3- CD8+ T cells from blood. The sample's subset: CD45RO-CCR7+CD27+CD95- naive CD8+ T cells lacking CXCR3 (TNR3-). J is TRBJ2-1 and V is TRBV29-1; the TCRdb call, TRBD1, lacks DNA for checking. The CDR3 reads CSVEADIGGDEQFF.